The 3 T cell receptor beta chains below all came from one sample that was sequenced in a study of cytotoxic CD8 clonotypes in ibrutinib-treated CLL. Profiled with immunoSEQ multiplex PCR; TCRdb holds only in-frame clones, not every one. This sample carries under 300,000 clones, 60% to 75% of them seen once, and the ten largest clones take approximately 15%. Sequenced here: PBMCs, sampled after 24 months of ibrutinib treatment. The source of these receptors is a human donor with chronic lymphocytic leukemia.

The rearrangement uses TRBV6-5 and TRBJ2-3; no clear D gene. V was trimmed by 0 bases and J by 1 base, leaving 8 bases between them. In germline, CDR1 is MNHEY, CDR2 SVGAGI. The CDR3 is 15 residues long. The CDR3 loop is CASSYSLSGTDTQYF. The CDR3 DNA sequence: TGTGCCAGCAGTTACTCGTTAAGCGGCACAGATACGCAGTATTTT.

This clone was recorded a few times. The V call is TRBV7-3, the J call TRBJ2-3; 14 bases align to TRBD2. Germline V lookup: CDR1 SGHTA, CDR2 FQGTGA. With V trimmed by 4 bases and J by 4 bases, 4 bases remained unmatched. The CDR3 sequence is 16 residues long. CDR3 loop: CASSSGLAGAADTQYF. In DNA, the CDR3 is TGTGCCAGCAGCTCGGGACTAGCGGGAGCGGCAGATACGCAGTATTTT.

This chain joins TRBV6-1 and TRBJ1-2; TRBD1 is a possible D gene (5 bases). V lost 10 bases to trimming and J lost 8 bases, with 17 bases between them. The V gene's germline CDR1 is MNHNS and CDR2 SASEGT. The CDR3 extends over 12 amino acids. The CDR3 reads CATLRQTIGYTF. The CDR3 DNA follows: TGTGCCACCTTGCGACAGACCATCGGCTACACCTTC.